Sequencing of this TCR beta chain was carried out in a study of spatial heterogeneity in lung cancer. Study context: An average of more than ten raw reads was observed per unique TCR and UMI combination.

Stated time point: blood at routine non-recurrence follow-up after resection. Trimming took 6 bases from V and 2 from J, leaving 5 bases between them. The CDR3 covers 11 residues. In germline, CDR1 is DFQATT, CDR2 SNEGSKA (reference sequence). TCRdb reanalysed the 5' RACE reads using MiXCR and keeps one entry per CDR3 protein. The sample holds fewer than 30,000 distinct CDR3 sequences, about 9.8% seen once. This clonotype has only a few counts. Sequenced here: PBMCs, sampled at follow-up. V usage is TRBV20-1 and J usage is TRBJ1-3; D gene ambiguous. The TCR sequence derives from a male donor with early-stage non-small cell lung cancer. The CDR3 coding sequence is TGCAGTGCCAGTCCTGGAAACACCATATATTTT. It yields the protein CSASPGNTIYF.